The 20 T cell receptor beta chains in this list originate from one sample, sequenced in a study of identical twins (dated by TCRdb to about 2016). Library method: 5' RACE. The reads were generated on an Illumina HiSeq 2000. TCRdb reanalyzed the raw reads on its own, using fastp at Q25 for trimming and MiXCR for clone calling, and kept in-frame beta chains. Under each unique CDR3 protein, matching rows form one entry showing the most common genes and DNA. The sample table holds about 280,000 distinct CDR3 sequences, of which approximately 8.5% were seen once. 2.1% of the sample belongs to the ten largest clones. These data were likewise used in another study, on yellow fever vaccine responses in identical twins.

Specimen: memory (CD45RO+) T cells sorted from blood. The cell subset or site label here, explained by the study, means: CD45RO+ enriched T cells. Receptors were obtained from a woman aged 18 to 35 in good health.

The chain joins TRBV5-6 to TRBJ2-5, with TRBD2 matching over 7 bases. This CDR3 has 14 amino acids. CDR1 is SGHDT and CDR2 is YYEEEE in the germline V gene. V lost 4 bases, J lost 5 bases, and 8 bases stayed unmatched. CDR3 DNA sequence: TGTGCCAGCAGCAAGGGACTACTGGGGGAGACCCAGTACTTC. The encoded protein is CASSKGLLGETQYF. Using reference TRBV5-6 and TRBJ2-5 for the parts outside the CDR3, the full variable domain is DAGVTQSPTHLIKTRGQQVTLRCSPKSGHDTVSWYQQALGQGPQFIFQYYEEEERQRGNFPDRFSGHQFPNYSSELNVNALLLGDSALYLCASSKGLLGETQYFGPGTRLLVL.

This clonotype has only a few counts. The chain recombines TRBV10-3 with TRBJ1-2; D possibly corresponds to TRBD1 (6 bases). Trimming shortened V by 0 bases and J by 8 bases, and 19 bases separated the two germline ends. CDR1 and CDR2 from the germline V gene are ENHRY and SYGVKD. The CDR3 consists of 16 residues. The CDR3: CAISESGQGLSRGYTF. In DNA, the CDR3 is TGTGCCATCAGTGAGTCTGGTCAGGGGTTGAGTAGAGGCTACACCTTC.

This clonotype was counted a few times. V gene TRBV6-5 combines with J gene TRBJ2-2, with 9 positions matching TRBD2. CDR1 is MNHEY and CDR2 is SVGAGI in the germline V gene. The V and J ends lost 4 bases and 5 bases, in that order; junction bases with no gene match: 14. The CDR3 contains 18 residues. DNA of the CDR3: TGTGCCAGCAGTTCCACCTCCGGGAGCGGGGGGCGGACCGGGGAGCTGTTTTTT. Its translation: CASSSTSGSGGRTGELFF.

This clonotype showed up just once. The V gene is TRBV2, the J gene TRBJ2-3; D possibly corresponds to TRBD2 (6 bases). Germline V CDR1 and CDR2: SNHLY, FYNNEI. The V gene lost 10 bases and the J gene lost 0 bases, with 17 bases spanning the gap. CDR3 length equals 15 residues. The CDR3 bases are TGTGCCACCTCACGGGACTTTTCCAGCACAGATACGCAGTATTTT. It specifies CATSRDFSSTDTQYF.

This rearrangement joins TRBV12-3 or TRBV12-4 to TRBJ2-1; tentatively, D is TRBD1 or TRBD2 (6 bases each). Trimming took 9 bases from V and 8 from J, leaving 17 bases between them. This CDR3 spans 13 amino acids. The CDR3 sequence: CASTWGASDEQFF. CDR3 nucleotides: TGTGCCAGTACTTGGGGGGCGAGTGATGAGCAGTTCTTC.

This clonotype was counted ten times or more. The chain recombines TRBV12-3 or TRBV12-4 with TRBJ2-2; 11 bases align to TRBD1. The CDR3 consists of 15 residues. The V segment lost 6 bases and the J segment 2 bases; nucleotides outside the gene matches: 2. CDR3 amino acids: CASRRTGGNTGELFF. Written as DNA, the CDR3 is TGTGCCAGCAGAAGGACAGGGGGCAACACCGGGGAGCTGTTTTTT.

A few counts support this clonotype. The V and J genes are TRBV11-3 and TRBJ2-5; 13 bases agree with TRBD2. Germline loops: CDR1 SGHNT, CDR2 YENEEA. CDR3 length equals 17 residues. V trimming: 0 bases; J trimming: 4 bases; junction bases outside the gene matches: 5. CDR3 bases: TGTGCCAGCAGCTTAGATAAGGGACTAGCGGGACGAGAGACCCAGTACTTC. It encodes CASSLDKGLAGRETQYF.

The chain joins TRBV29-1 to TRBJ2-2; no clear D gene. CDR1 and CDR2 from the germline V gene are SQVTM and ANQGSEA. The V end was cut by 5 bases, the J end by 4 bases, with 11 bases between. CDR3 size: 13 residues. The CDR3 protein is CSVTMDPTGELFF. As DNA, the CDR3 is TGCAGCGTTACCATGGACCCCACCGGGGAGCTGTTTTTT.

In its sample, this clonotype was seen many times. CDR3 protein: CASSEKLLFEQYV. For the CDR3, the DNA is TGTGCCAGCAGTGAGAAGCTCCTTTTCGAGCAGTACGTC. This chain joins TRBV6-1 and TRBJ2-7, with D hard to call. CDR1 is MNHNS, CDR2 SASEGT, per germline. This CDR3 region has 13 residues. V lost 3 bases to trimming and J lost 6 bases, with 12 bases between them.

The chain links TRBV7-9 to TRBJ2-5; 7 nucleotides line up with TRBD2. The length of the CDR3 is 15 residues. The V segment lost 1 base and the J segment 5 bases; nucleotides outside the gene matches: 7. In germline, CDR1 is SEHNR, CDR2 FQNEAQ (reference sequence). CDR3 sequence: CASSLVGGGSETQYF. The CDR3 DNA reads as TGTGCCAGCAGCTTAGTTGGCGGGGGATCCGAGACCCAGTACTTC.

This clonotype was counted only a few times. The chain employs TRBV28 and TRBJ2-1; 12 nucleotides align to TRBD2. The CDR3 consists of 17 residues. V lost 1 base and J lost 5; bases outside the gene matches: 6. The germline CDR1 and CDR2 sequences are MDHEN and SYDVKM. CDR3 sequence reads: CASSLFRTSGVDNEQFF. The CDR3, as DNA: TGTGCCAGCAGTTTATTCCGGACTAGCGGGGTCGACAATGAGCAGTTCTTC.

In this sample, this clonotype turned up a few times. This rearrangement joins TRBV28 to TRBJ2-7; the D gene is possibly TRBD1 (5 bases). Germline loops: CDR1 MDHEN, CDR2 SYDVKM. Trimming cost V 5 bases and J 9 bases, with 17 bases left between them. The CDR3 extends over 13 amino acids. This CDR3 is CASSATTALGQYF. The CDR3 DNA follows: TGTGCCAGCAGTGCCACGACAGCTCTAGGGCAGTACTTC.

This clonotype was found a few times. The V call is TRBV6-1, the J call TRBJ2-7, with 11 bases matching TRBD2. The V segment lost 6 bases and the J segment 4 bases; nucleotides outside the gene matches: 8. The length of the CDR3 is 15 residues. The germline CDR1 and CDR2 sequences are MNHNS and SASEGT. CDR3 sequence (DNA): TGTGCCAGCAGCCCGGGGACTAGCGGATTTTACGAGCAGTACTTC. This translates into CASSPGTSGFYEQYF.

This clonotype occurred a few times. J is TRBJ1-2 and V is TRBV20-1; D might be TRBD1 (5 bases). V was trimmed by 6 bases and J by 0 bases, leaving 8 bases between them. The germline CDR1 and CDR2 sequences are DFQATT and SNEGSKA (reference sequence). The CDR3 has 12 amino acids. CDR3 loop: CSATDPNYGYTF. In nucleotides, the CDR3 is TGCAGTGCGACAGATCCTAACTATGGCTACACCTTC.

This clonotype showed up many times. The rearrangement links TRBV10-3 to TRBJ2-3; 13 bases line up with TRBD2. Per the germline V gene, CDR1 is ENHRY and CDR2 is SYGVKD. V gave up 0 bases and J gave up 6 bases; unmatched junction bases: 6. The CDR3 has 17 amino acids. CDR3 nucleotide sequence: TGTGCCATCAGTGAGTCGACTAGCGGGGGGACTCGGGATACGCAGTATTTT. It is translated as CAISESTSGGTRDTQYF.

This clonotype came up many times. This chain's CDR3 is CSARGQRDYEQYF. DNA for the CDR3: TGCAGTGCTAGAGGCCAGCGGGACTACGAGCAGTACTTC. This sequence joins TRBV20-1 and TRBJ2-7; 7 bases line up with TRBD2. This CDR3 region has 13 residues. V gave up 1 base and J gave up 3 bases; unmatched junction bases: 3. Germline CDR1 DFQATT, CDR2 SNEGSKA (reference sequence).

The V call is TRBV7-7, the J call TRBJ2-2; D remains unclear. Trimming stripped 4 bases from V and 3 bases from J, with 15 bases between. Germline V lookup: CDR1 SSHAT, CDR2 FNYEAQ (reference sequence). The CDR3 is made up of 16 amino acids. CDR3 in DNA: TGTGCCAGCAGCTCCCCGGGCCTCAAATACACCGGGGAGCTGTTTTTT. This encodes CASSSPGLKYTGELFF.

The J gene is TRBJ1-6, the V gene TRBV9; D is possibly TRBD1 (6 bases). The CDR3 runs to 14 residues. The V gene lost 5 bases and the J gene lost 6 bases, with 12 bases spanning the gap. Germline values: CDR1 SGDLS, CDR2 YYNGEE. CDR3 sequence reads: CASREGGSNSPLHF. The CDR3 nucleotides are TGTGCCAGCAGGGAGGGGGGTTCTAATTCACCCCTCCACTTT.

The genes are TRBV20-1 and TRBJ2-3; no definite D call. This CDR3 is built from 16 residues. Germline assignment: CDR1 DFQATT and CDR2 SNEGSKA (reference sequence). The V end lost 2 bases, the J end lost 6 bases, and 21 bases lay between the germline ends. The DNA for the CDR3 is TGCAGTGCTAGAACCACTAAGAGGCCTTCAGAGGATACGCAGTATTTT. Amino acids: CSARTTKRPSEDTQYF.

The table lists this clonotype with many counts. V gene TRBV5-6 combines with J gene TRBJ2-7; D is possibly TRBD2 (5 bases). V was pared by 0 bases and J by 1 base, with 8 bases between. The CDR3 covers 14 residues. CDR1 is SGHDT and CDR2 is YYEEEE in the germline V gene. The CDR3 here is CASSLGGYSYEQYF. In DNA, the CDR3 is TGTGCCAGCAGCTTGGGAGGGTATTCCTACGAGCAGTACTTC.